Following are 21 T cell receptor beta chains from one sample sequenced in a study of blood T cell repertoires in COVID-19 (dated by TCRdb to about 2020). The library came from the immunoSEQ multiplex PCR assay. TCRdb stores this immuneACCESS table with in-frame sequences only. Part of the clones is absent; in the studies checked, under half of the shortfall reflects unresolved V genes, and no reason is known for the rest. Recorded for this sample are approximately 110,000 clones; more than 80% of them occurred a single time. Together, the top ten hold 5.5% of the sample. Sequences were obtained from peripheral blood. The source of these receptors is a woman aged 55-75 years with COVID-19, enrolled during active disease.

The rearrangement uses TRBV27 and TRBJ2-7, with 7 nucleotides matching TRBD1. CDR1 MNHEY and CDR2 SMNVEV come from the germline V gene (reference sequence). This CDR3 has 14 residues. V gave up 4 bases and J gave up 2 bases; unmatched junction bases: 5. The CDR3 loop reads CASSYRDRTYEQYF. The CDR3 bases are TGTGCCAGCAGTTACCGGGACAGAACCTACGAGCAGTACTTC.

The chain recombines TRBV3-1 (or the pseudogene TRBV3-2) with TRBJ2-2, with 7 bases that match TRBD2. V lost 3 bases to trimming and J lost 4 bases; unmatched junction nucleotides: 8. The CDR3 spans 16 residues. In germline, CDR1 is LGHDT, CDR2 YNNKEL (reference sequence). CDR3 in DNA: TGTGCCAGCAGCCACTCGGCATCGGGGGGCACCGGGGAGCTGTTTTTT. Translated: CASSHSASGGTGELFF.

The J gene is TRBJ2-7, the V gene TRBV9; possible D gene TRBD1, 6 bases. Germline loops: CDR1 SGDLS, CDR2 YYNGEE. The V and J ends lost 2 bases and 3 bases respectively, with 15 bases between them. This CDR3 contains 15 residues. The CDR3 nucleotides are TGTGCCAGCAGCGTTACAGGGTCACAGGACTACGAGCAGTACTTC. Translated, it gives CASSVTGSQDYEQYF.

The chain combines TRBV2 with TRBJ2-3; TRBD1 matches 9 bases. V gave up 8 bases and J gave up 4 bases; unmatched junction bases: 13. Germline-derived CDR1 and CDR2 are SNHLY and FYNNEI. This CDR3 comprises 16 residues. The DNA of the CDR3 is TGTGCCAGCCACCGGGACAGGGCCCGAGGGGCAGATACGCAGTATTTT. Its translation is CASHRDRARGADTQYF.

This clone has just one count. The chain recombines TRBV5-1 with TRBJ2-5, with TRBD2 matching over 10 bases. CDR3 length: 15 amino acids. The V and J ends lost 7 bases and 3 bases, in that order; junction bases with no gene match: 9. From germline, CDR1 is SGHRS and CDR2 YFSETQ. The CDR3 sequence: CASLRRSGGEETQYF. The CDR3, as DNA: TGCGCCAGCCTTCGGAGAAGCGGGGGGGAAGAGACCCAGTACTTC.

This chain connects TRBV2 to TRBJ2-1, with D possibly matching TRBD2 (6 bases). This CDR3 region has 15 residues. V lost 1 base, J lost 9 bases, and 16 bases lay in between. Germline CDR1 and CDR2: SNHLY and FYNNEI. CDR3 bases: TGTGCCAGCAGTGAAGGGTGGGAGGCAATTAGTGAGCAGTTCTTC. Encoded protein: CASSEGWEAISEQFF.

This clone was seen once. V gene TRBV7-9 combines with J gene TRBJ2-7; maybe TRBD2 (5 bases). Trimming cost V 3 bases and J 4 bases, with 10 bases left between them. Looked up from germline, CDR1 is SEHNR and CDR2 is FQNEAQ (reference sequence). This CDR3 is built from 13 residues. The CDR3 reads CASSLETMYEQYF. DNA of the CDR3: TGTGCCAGCAGCTTGGAGACTATGTACGAGCAGTACTTC.

V and J are TRBV4-2 and TRBJ2-5; 9 nucleotides match TRBD1. The CDR3 is 14 amino acids. Trimming took 1 base from V and 6 from J; bases not matched to a gene: 3. Germline-derived CDR1 and CDR2 are LGHNA and YNFKEQ. This CDR3 reads CASSQVDRGQTQYF. For the CDR3, the DNA is TGTGCCAGCAGCCAAGTGGACAGGGGACAGACCCAGTACTTC.

The genes are TRBV7-2 and TRBJ2-5; TRBD2 agrees at 14 bases. Unmatched junction bases numbered 6, after V lost 4 bases and J lost 5 bases. There are 16 residues in the CDR3. Germline loops: CDR1 SGHTA, CDR2 FQGNSA. The CDR3 DNA reads TGTGCCAGCAGCTCGGGACTAGCGGGGGCTCGGGAGACCCAGTACTTC. Encoded protein: CASSSGLAGARETQYF.

The J gene is TRBJ2-7, the V gene TRBV4-1; 7 bases are a match to TRBD1. The V and J ends lost 8 bases and 7 bases, in that order; junction bases with no gene match: 14. Germline V lookup: CDR1 MGHRA, CDR2 YSYEKL. The CDR3 is 14 residues long. The chain's CDR3 is CASPPRTGPEEQYF. CDR3 sequence (DNA): TGCGCCAGCCCACCCCGGACAGGCCCTGAGGAGCAGTACTTC.

The chain employs TRBV5-4 and TRBJ1-6; 7 bases align to TRBD1. CDR1 and CDR2 from the germline V gene are SGHNT and YYREEE (reference sequence). V lost 0 bases to trimming and J lost 7 bases; unmatched junction nucleotides: 4. The CDR3 totals 15 residues. The CDR3 DNA sequence: TGTGCCAGCAGCTTGGGTCAGGGGGTCAATTCACCCCTCCACTTT. This sequence encodes CASSLGQGVNSPLHF.

In its sample, this clone was seen once. The chain uses TRBV2 and TRBJ2-5, with D hard to call. Trimming took off 7 bases at V and 4 bases at J, with 13 bases between the two ends. The CDR3 runs to 13 residues. The germline CDR1 and CDR2 sequences are SNHLY and FYNNEI. CDR3 residues: CASNVFRGETQYF. The CDR3 bases are TGTGCCAGCAACGTTTTTCGAGGAGAGACCCAGTACTTC. Filled out from reference TRBV2 and TRBJ2-5, the complete variable domain reads EPEVTQTPSHQVTQMGQEVILRCVPISNHLYFYWYRQILGQKVEFLVSFYNNEISEKSEIFDDQFSVERPDGSNFTLKIRSTKLEDSAMYFCASNVFRGETQYFGPGTRLLVL.

The J gene is TRBJ2-2, the V gene TRBV4-2; 9 bases align to TRBD2. V trimming: 4 bases; J trimming: 2 bases; junction bases outside the gene matches: 17. Germline assignment: CDR1 LGHNA and CDR2 YNFKEQ. This CDR3 is built from 20 residues. In nucleotides, the CDR3 is TGTGCCAGCAGCCCTCGTTTGGTAGTGAGCGGGGGGCCTAACACCGGGGAGCTGTTTTTT. It encodes CASSPRLVVSGGPNTGELFF.

This clone was observed a few times. The rearrangement links TRBV2 to TRBJ1-1; D unclear. Germline lookup yields CDR1 SNHLY and CDR2 FYNNEI. The CDR3 totals 12 residues. Trimming took 8 bases from V and 6 from J, leaving 13 bases between them. Here the CDR3 reads CASSPDDSEAFF. CDR3 nucleotide sequence: TGTGCCAGCTCCCCCGATGACTCTGAAGCTTTCTTT.

The CDR3 protein is CASSESGGYYEQYF. As DNA, the CDR3 is TGTGCCAGCAGTGAATCAGGGGGGTACTACGAGCAGTACTTC. The chain combines TRBV25-1 with TRBJ2-7; TRBD1 might be the D (7 bases). V lost 1 base and J lost 3, with 10 bases in between. The CDR3 is made up of 14 amino acids. The germline gives CDR1 MGHDK, CDR2 SYGVNS.

The CDR3 sequence is CASRFIGGASSGYTF. The CDR3 DNA reads TGTGCCAGCAGGTTTATAGGGGGCGCAAGCTCTGGCTACACCTTC. The chain uses TRBV5-8 and TRBJ1-2; 7 nucleotides line up with TRBD1. This CDR3 has 15 amino acids. Germline V gene lookup returns CDR1 SGHTS and CDR2 YDEGEE. Trimming cost V 5 bases and J 7 bases; bases outside gene matches: 14.

CDR3 protein: CASSLGQGLGETQYF. CDR3 bases: TGTGCCAGCAGCTTAGGGCAGGGTCTGGGAGAGACCCAGTACTTC. The chain joins TRBV7-3 to TRBJ2-5; the D gene is possibly TRBD1 (5 bases). V lost 2 bases, J lost 4 bases, and 14 bases lay in between. The germline gives CDR1 SGHTA, CDR2 FQGTGA. This CDR3 contains 15 residues.

In DNA, the CDR3 is TGCGCCAGCAGCTCCGGACAGGGATGGAATCAGCCCCAGCATTTT. Protein sequence: CASSSGQGWNQPQHF. The V call is TRBV10-2, the J call TRBJ1-5; TRBD1 aligns across 8 bases. Looked up from germline, CDR1 is WSHSY and CDR2 is SAAADI. The V segment lost 6 bases and the J segment 4 bases; nucleotides outside the gene matches: 8. The CDR3 length is 15 residues.

This clone was detected only once. This chain links TRBV29-1 with TRBJ1-1, with 11 bases aligning to TRBD1. Per the germline V gene, CDR1 is SQVTM and CDR2 is ANQGSEA. V was pared by 3 bases and J by 4 bases, with 1 base of the junction left unmatched. This CDR3 contains 13 residues. The CDR3, as DNA: TGCAGCGTTGACGGGACAGGGGGCACTGAAGCTTTCTTT. The encoded protein is CSVDGTGGTEAFF.

The J gene is TRBJ1-2, the V gene TRBV11-2; a weak D match, TRBD1 (6 bases). V was cut by 2 bases and J by 7 bases, with 14 bases left in between. CDR3 length: 14 residues. Germline assignment: CDR1 SGHAT and CDR2 FQNNGV. CDR3 bases: TGTGCCAGCAGCTTACCGTCGCAGGGGAGTGGCTACACCTTC. It codes for CASSLPSQGSGYTF.

The chain recombines TRBV6-2 or TRBV6-3 with TRBJ1-2; D is unclear. Trimming shortened V by 5 bases and J by 4 bases, and 17 bases separated the two germline ends. The germline CDR1 and CDR2 sequences are MNHEY and SVGEGT. CDR3 length equals 15 residues. In nucleotides, the CDR3 is TGTGCCAGCAGTAATTCCCGCGAGGGTTTCTATGGCTACACCTTC. Residues: CASSNSREGFYGYTF.